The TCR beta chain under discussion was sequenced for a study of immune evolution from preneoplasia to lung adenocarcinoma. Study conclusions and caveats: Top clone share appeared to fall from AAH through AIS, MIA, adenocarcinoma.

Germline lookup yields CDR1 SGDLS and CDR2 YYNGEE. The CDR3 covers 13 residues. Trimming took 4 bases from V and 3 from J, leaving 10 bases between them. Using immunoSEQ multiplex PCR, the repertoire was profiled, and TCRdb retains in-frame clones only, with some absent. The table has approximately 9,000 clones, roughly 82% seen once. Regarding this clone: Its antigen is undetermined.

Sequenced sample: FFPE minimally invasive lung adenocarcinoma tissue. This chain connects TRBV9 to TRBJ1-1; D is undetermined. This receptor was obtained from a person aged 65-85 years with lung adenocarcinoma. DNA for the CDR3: TGTGCCAGCAGCACTCGGCGGGACACTGAAGCTTTCTTT. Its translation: CASSTRRDTEAFF.